This T cell receptor (beta chain) was obtained from a study of blood T cell repertoires in COVID-19. Seattle's cohort entered during active infection and was followed longitudinally. Germline CDR1 and CDR2: LGHDT and YNNKEL (reference sequence). The CDR3 length is 14 residues. The V end was cut by 5 bases, the J end by 7 bases, with 14 bases between. This clone was recorded only once. Source study methods: Amplification of reference gene primers was used by the study to estimate nucleated cell counts. TCRdb keeps only in-frame clones here, not all; method: immunoSEQ multiplex PCR. The V and J calls and clone size are taken from that table; D and trimming were inferred from the DNA. The data hold over 450,000 clones, with about 89% observed a single time.

This chain uses TRBV3-1 (or the pseudogene TRBV3-2) with TRBJ2-2; maybe TRBD2 (6 bases). The sequenced sample consisted of peripheral blood. The receptor's source is a woman aged 45 to 65 with COVID-19, enrolled during active disease. CDR3: CASSSVEGIGELFF. The CDR3 nucleotides are TGTGCCAGCAGCTCAGTGGAGGGAATCGGGGAGCTGTTTTTT.